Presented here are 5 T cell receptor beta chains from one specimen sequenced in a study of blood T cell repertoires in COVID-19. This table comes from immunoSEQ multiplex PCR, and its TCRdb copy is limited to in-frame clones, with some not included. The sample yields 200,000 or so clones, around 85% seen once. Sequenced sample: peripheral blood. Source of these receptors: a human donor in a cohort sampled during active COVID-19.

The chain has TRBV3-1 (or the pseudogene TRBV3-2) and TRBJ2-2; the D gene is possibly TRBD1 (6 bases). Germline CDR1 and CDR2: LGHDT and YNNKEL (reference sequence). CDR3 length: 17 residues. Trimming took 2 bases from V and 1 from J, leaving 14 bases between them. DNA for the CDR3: TGTGCCAGCAGCCAACCGACAGGATTCGGGAACACCGGGGAGCTGTTTTTT. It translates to CASSQPTGFGNTGELFF.

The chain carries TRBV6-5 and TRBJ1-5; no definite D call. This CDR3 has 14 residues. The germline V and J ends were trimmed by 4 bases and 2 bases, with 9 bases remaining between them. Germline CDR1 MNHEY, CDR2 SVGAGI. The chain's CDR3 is CASSSPGRNQPQHF. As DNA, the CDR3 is TGTGCCAGCAGTTCCCCGGGTCGCAATCAGCCCCAGCATTTT.

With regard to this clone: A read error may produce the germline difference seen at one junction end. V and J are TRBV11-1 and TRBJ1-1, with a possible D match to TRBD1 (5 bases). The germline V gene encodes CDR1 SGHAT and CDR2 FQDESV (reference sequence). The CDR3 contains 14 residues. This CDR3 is CASSLAGGGTEAFF. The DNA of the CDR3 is TGTGCCAGCAGCCTAGCCGGGGGGGGCACTGAAGCTTTCTTT.

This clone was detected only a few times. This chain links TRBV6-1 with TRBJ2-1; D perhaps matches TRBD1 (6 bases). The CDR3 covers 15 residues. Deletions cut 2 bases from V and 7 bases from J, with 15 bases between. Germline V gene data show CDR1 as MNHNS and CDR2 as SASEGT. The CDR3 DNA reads TGTGCCAGCAGTGAACAACAGGGACCTACTAATGAGCAGTTCTTC. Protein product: CASSEQQGPTNEQFF.

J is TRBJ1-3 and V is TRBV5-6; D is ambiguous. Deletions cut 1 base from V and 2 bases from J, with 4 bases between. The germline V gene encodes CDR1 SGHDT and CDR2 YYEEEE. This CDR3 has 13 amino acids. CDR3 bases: TGTGCCAGCAGCTTGTCAGCTGGAAACACCATATATTTT. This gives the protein CASSLSAGNTIYF.